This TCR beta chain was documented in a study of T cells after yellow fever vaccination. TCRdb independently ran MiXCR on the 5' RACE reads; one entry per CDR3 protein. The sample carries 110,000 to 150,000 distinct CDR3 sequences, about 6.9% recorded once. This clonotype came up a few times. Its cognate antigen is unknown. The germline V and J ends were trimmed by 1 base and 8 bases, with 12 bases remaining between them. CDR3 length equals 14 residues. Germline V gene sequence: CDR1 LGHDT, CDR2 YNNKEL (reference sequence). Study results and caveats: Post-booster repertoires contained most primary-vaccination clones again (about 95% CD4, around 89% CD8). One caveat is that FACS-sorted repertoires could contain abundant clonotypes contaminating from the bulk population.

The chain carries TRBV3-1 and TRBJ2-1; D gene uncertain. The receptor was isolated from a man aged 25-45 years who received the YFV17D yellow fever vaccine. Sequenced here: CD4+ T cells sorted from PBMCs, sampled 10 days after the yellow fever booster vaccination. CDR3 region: CASSQVSGRDEQFF. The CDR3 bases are TGTGCCAGCAGCCAAGTTTCCGGACGGGATGAGCAGTTCTTC.